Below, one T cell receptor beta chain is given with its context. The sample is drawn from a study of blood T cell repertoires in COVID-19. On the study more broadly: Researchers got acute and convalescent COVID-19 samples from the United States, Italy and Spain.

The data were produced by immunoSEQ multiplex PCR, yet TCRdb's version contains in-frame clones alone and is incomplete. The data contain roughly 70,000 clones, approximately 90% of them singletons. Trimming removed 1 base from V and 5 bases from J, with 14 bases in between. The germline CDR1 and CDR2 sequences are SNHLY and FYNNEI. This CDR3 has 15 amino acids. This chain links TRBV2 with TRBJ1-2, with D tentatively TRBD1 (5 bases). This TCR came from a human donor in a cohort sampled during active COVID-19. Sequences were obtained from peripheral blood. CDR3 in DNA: TGTGCCAGCAGTGAAGTGCGGTTGACAGCTTATGGCTACACCTTC. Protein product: CASSEVRLTAYGYTF.